This TCR beta chain is from a study of blood T cell repertoires in COVID-19 (dated by TCRdb to 2018 to 2021). A note on the overall study: Samples from collaborators originated in the United States, Italy and Spain and spanned both the acute and convalescent phases of COVID-19. Samples were obtained from the ongoing ImmuneRACE study (first 160 participants) and from some 1,300 subjects provided by 6 global collaborators. The repertoires were made available in a free public database intended to serve as a resource for research on the immune response to SARS-CoV-2. The prospective study material was composed of cDNA or gDNA derived from T cells, B-cell-depleted T cells, or PBMCs. Deeply sampled blood TCRbeta repertoires from subjects exposed to, actively infected with, or recovered from COVID-19 were included in the dataset. A de-identified subject ID, COVID-19 status, age in years and sex were almost always included in the sample metadata. Where available, HLA class I and class II types were taken from metadata supplied by the sample provider and were not determined by assay-based typing. What the study reported, not specific to this receptor: The amount of clinical and demographic metadata varied by source and participant and was provided uncurated.

The collaborating institutions used their own protocols to collect whole blood in K2EDTA tubes. Collaborator samples were shipped for TCRbeta analysis as frozen whole blood, isolated PBMCs, or DNA extracted from either sample type. TCRbeta CDR3 regions were amplified from genomic DNA using the immunoSEQ Assay, a bias-controlled multiplex PCR. In the paper's pipeline: The number of nucleated cells in each sample was estimated from the amplification of reference gene primers within the assay. To quantify the absolute abundance of each unique TCRbeta CDR3 rearrangement, sequence reads were collapsed and filtered. For each sample, productive Simpson clonality was calculated by taking the square root of Simpson's diversity index across productive rearrangements. TCRdb retrieved this table from immuneACCESS and kept in-frame rearrangements only. Not all clones are present; in checked studies, unresolved V genes account for under half, and no reason is known for the remainder. The DNA was the basis for D and trimming; V, J and clone size are from that table. This sample holds just under 300,000 clones; more than 85% were observed only once. The ten largest clones capture 1% to 1.5% of the sample.

On this clone itself: The clone's antigen remains unknown. Base-call qualities are not available, and no considerably larger clone is one nucleotide away.

The germline V end is reduced by 5 bases and the J end by 5 bases; junction bases left unmatched: 9. The cysteine opens and the phenylalanine closes a CDR3 of 15 amino acids. Of all the DNA, just the CDR3 is kept, 45 bases in frame from base 1. CDR1 and CDR2 are read off the germline V gene (reference sequence) as SSHAT and FNYEAQ. The chain links TRBV7-7 with TRBJ2-5, with 9 junctional bases fitting TRBD2. Sequenced input: peripheral blood. The receptor's source is a man between 65 and 85 years old with acute or convalescent COVID-19. The CDR3 region has the sequence CASSISSGGWETQYF. DNA sequence: TGTGCCAGCAGCATCAGTAGCGGGGGTTGGGAGACCCAGTACTTC.